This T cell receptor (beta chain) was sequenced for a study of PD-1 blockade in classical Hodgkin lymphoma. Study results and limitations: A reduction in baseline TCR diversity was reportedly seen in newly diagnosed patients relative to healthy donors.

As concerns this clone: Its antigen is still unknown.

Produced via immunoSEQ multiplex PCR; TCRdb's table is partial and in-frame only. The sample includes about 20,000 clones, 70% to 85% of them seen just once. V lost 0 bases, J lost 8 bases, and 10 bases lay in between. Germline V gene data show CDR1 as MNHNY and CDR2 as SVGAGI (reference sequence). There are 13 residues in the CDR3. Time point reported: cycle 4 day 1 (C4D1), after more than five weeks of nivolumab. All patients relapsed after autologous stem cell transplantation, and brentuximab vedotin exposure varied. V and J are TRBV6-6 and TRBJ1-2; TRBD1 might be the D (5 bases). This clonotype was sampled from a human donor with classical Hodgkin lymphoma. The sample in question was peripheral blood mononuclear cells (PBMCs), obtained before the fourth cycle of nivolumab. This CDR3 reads CASSYSKGSGYTF. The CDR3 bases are TGTGCCAGCAGTTACTCGAAGGGGTCGGGCTACACCTTC.